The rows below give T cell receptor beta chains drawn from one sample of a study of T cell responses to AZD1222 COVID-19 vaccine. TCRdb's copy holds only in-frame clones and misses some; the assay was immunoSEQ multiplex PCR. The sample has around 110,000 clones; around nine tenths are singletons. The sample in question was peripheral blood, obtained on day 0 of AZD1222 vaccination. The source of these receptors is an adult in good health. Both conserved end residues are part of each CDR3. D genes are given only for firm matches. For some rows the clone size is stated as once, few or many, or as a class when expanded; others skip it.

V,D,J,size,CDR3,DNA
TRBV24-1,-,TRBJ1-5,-,CATSDFNQPQHF,TGTGCCACCAGTGATTTCAATCAGCCCCAGCATTTT
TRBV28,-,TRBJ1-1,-,CASSSPAVGYTEAFF,TGTGCCAGCAGTTCCCCCGCCGTAGGGTATACTGAAGCTTTCTTT
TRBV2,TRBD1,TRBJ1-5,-,CASRADRVRNQPQHF,TGTGCCAGCAGGGCGGACAGGGTCCGCAATCAGCCCCAGCATTTT
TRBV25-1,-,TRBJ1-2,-,CASSEFETPNYGYTF,TGTGCCAGCAGTGAGTTCGAGACCCCTAACTATGGCTACACCTTC
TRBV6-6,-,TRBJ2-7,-,CASSSSAQTYEQYF,TGTGCCAGCAGCTCTAGTGCGCAGACCTACGAGCAGTACTTC
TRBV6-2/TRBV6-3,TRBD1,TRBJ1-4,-,CASSCESGGFNEKLFF,TGTGCCAGCAGTTGCGAATCAGGGGGCTTTAATGAAAAACTGTTTTTT
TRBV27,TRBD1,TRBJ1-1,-,CASTLGTGYGEAFF,TGTGCCAGCACTCTCGGGACAGGGTACGGAGAAGCTTTCTTT
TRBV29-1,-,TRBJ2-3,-,CSVGVRSTDTQYF,TGCAGCGTCGGAGTGAGGAGCACAGATACGCAGTATTTT
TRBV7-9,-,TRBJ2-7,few,CASSLDVASYEQYF,TGTGCCAGCAGCTTAGATGTCGCCTCCTACGAGCAGTACTTC
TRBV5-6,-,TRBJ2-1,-,CASSSDGTGYNEQFF,TGTGCCAGCAGCTCCGACGGGACGGGGTACAATGAGCAGTTCTTC
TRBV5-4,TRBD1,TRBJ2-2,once,CASRGQGSAGELFF,TGTGCCAGCAGGGGACAGGGGTCGGCCGGGGAGCTGTTTTTT
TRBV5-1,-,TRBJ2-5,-,CASSSGLLETQYF,TGCGCCAGCAGCTCCGGACTATTAGAGACCCAGTACTTC
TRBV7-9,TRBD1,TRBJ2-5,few,CASSSPDRGETQYF,TGTGCCAGCAGCTCACCCGACAGGGGAGAGACCCAGTACTTC
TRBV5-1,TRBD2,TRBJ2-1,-,CASSISTSGSYNEQFF,TGCGCCAGCTCGATATCGACTAGCGGGAGCTACAATGAGCAGTTCTTC
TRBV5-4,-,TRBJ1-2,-,CASSPRTGWGGYTF,TGTGCCAGCAGCCCAAGGACGGGATGGGGGGGCTACACCTTC
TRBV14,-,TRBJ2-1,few,CASSQLLGGSYNEQFF,TGTGCCAGCAGCCAACTCCTCGGAGGATCCTACAATGAGCAGTTCTTC
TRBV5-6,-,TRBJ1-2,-,CASLALTIPNYGYTF,TGTGCCAGCTTAGCTTTGACAATCCCTAACTATGGCTACACCTTC
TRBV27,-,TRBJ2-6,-,CASSASSGANVLTF,TGTGCCAGCAGTGCGAGCTCTGGGGCCAACGTCCTGACTTTC
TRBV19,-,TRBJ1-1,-,CASSQPGNPQNTEAFF,TGTGCCAGTAGCCAACCAGGGAATCCCCAGAACACTGAAGCTTTCTTT
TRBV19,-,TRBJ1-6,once,CASSAWTAPSSYNSPLHF,TGTGCCAGTAGTGCATGGACAGCGCCGAGCTCCTATAATTCACCCCTCCACTTT
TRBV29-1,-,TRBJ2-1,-,CSVEVPGAAYNNEQFF,TGCAGCGTTGAAGTCCCAGGGGCCGCTTACAACAATGAGCAGTTCTTC
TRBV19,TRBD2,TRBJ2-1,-,CASTSGGAHNEQFF,TGTGCCAGTACTAGCGGGGGGGCCCACAATGAGCAGTTCTTC
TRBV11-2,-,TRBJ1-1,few,CASSFSDTEAFF,TGTGCCAGCAGCTTCTCGGACACTGAAGCTTTCTTT
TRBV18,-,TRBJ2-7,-,CASSLGPQGYYEQYF,TGTGCCAGCTCACTCGGACCACAGGGTTACTACGAGCAGTACTTC
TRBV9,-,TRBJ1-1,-,CASSEANTEAFF,TGTGCCAGCAGCGAGGCGAACACTGAAGCTTTCTTT
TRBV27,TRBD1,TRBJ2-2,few,CASSSPRTGLSGELFF,TGTGCCAGCAGTTCGCCCCGGACAGGGTTGTCCGGGGAGCTGTTTTTT
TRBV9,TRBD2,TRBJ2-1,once,CASSVEASGWEGDEQFF,TGTGCCAGCAGCGTAGAGGCTAGCGGTTGGGAGGGAGATGAGCAGTTCTTC
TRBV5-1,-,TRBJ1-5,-,CASSLGEGNQPQHF,TGCGCCAGCAGCTTGGGGGAGGGGAATCAGCCCCAGCATTTT
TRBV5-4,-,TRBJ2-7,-,CASSIQVSPYEQYF,TGTGCCAGCAGTATCCAAGTGTCACCCTACGAGCAGTACTTC
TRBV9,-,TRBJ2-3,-,CASSVGGASTDTQYF,TGTGCCAGCAGCGTAGGGGGGGCTAGCACAGATACGCAGTATTTT
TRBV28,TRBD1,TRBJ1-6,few,CASSPYSGTGNNSPLHF,TGTGCCAGCAGTCCCTATTCCGGGACAGGGAATAATTCACCCCTCCACTTT
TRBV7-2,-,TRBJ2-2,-,CASSLVTGTGELFF,TGTGCCAGCAGCTTAGTAACGGGCACCGGGGAGCTGTTTTTT
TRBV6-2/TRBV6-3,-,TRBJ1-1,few,CASSLDSVGAFF,TGTGCCAGCAGCCTCGACAGCGTGGGAGCTTTCTTT
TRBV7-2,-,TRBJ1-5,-,CASSPQEGPSQPQHF,TGTGCCAGCAGCCCCCAAGAGGGGCCTAGTCAGCCCCAGCATTTT
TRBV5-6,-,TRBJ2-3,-,CASSLLASSSSSTDTQYF,TGTGCCAGCAGCTTGCTGGCCTCTAGCTCCTCTAGCACAGATACGCAGTATTTT
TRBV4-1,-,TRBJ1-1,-,CASSQETGDTLAFF,TGCGCCAGCAGCCAAGAAACCGGGGACACTCTAGCTTTCTTT
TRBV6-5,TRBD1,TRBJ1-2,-,CASSSRGQSGYGYTF,TGTGCCAGCAGTAGCAGGGGGCAGTCCGGCTATGGCTACACCTTC
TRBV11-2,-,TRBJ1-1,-,CASSLDSYRNTEAFF,TGTGCCAGCAGCTTAGATTCCTACAGGAACACTGAAGCTTTCTTT
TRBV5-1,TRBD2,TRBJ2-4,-,CASSPASGGKNIQYF,TGCGCCAGCAGCCCCGCTAGCGGGGGGAAAAACATTCAGTACTTC
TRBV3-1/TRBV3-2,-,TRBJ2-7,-,CASSQEGETIQYF,TGTGCCAGCAGCCAAGAAGGCGAGACAATTCAGTACTTC
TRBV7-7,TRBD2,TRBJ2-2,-,CASSFSGTTNTGELFF,TGTGCCAGCAGCTTTTCAGGGACTACGAACACCGGGGAGCTGTTTTTT
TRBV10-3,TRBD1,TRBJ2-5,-,CANAGTEGTQYF,TGTGCCAACGCCGGGACAGAAGGGACCCAGTACTTC
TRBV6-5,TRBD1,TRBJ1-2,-,CASSYRTGGNYGYTF,TGTGCCAGCAGTTACAGGACAGGGGGGAACTATGGCTACACCTTC
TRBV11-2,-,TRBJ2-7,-,CASNPRVDGAYEQYF,TGTGCCAGCAACCCCCGAGTTGACGGGGCCTACGAGCAGTACTTC
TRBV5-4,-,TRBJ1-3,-,CASSNRDGHSSGNTIYF,TGTGCCAGCAGCAACCGGGACGGCCACTCCTCTGGAAACACCATATATTTT
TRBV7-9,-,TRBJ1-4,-,CASSLVGGNEKLFF,TGTGCCAGCAGCTTAGTTGGGGGAAATGAAAAACTGTTTTTT
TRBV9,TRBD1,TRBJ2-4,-,CASSDPGQGIKNIQYF,TGTGCCAGCAGCGACCCGGGACAGGGAATCAAAAACATTCAGTACTTC
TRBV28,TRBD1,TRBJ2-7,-,CASTEGQGRIEQYF,TGTGCCAGCACTGAGGGACAGGGGAGAATCGAGCAGTACTTC
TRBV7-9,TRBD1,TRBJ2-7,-,CASSLGQGFHEQYF,TGTGCCAGCAGCTTAGGACAGGGGTTCCACGAGCAGTACTTC
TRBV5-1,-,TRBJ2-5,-,CASSLGRDGGLMETQYF,TGCGCCAGCAGCTTGGGGAGGGACGGAGGTCTGATGGAGACCCAGTACTTC
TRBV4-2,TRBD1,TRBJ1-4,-,CASSQDFGRGGEKLFF,TGTGCCAGCAGCCAAGATTTCGGCAGGGGGGGGGAAAAACTGTTTTTT
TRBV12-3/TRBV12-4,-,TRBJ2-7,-,CASSFGYEQYF,TGTGCCAGCAGTTTCGGGTACGAGCAGTACTTC
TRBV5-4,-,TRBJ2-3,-,CASSRTAAPTTDTQYF,TGTGCCAGCAGCCGGACAGCAGCTCCTACCACAGATACGCAGTATTTT
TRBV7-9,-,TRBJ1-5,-,CASSGGGSNQPQHF,TGTGCCAGCAGTGGCGGGGGGAGCAATCAGCCCCAGCATTTT
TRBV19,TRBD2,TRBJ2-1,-,CASSGASGRSYNEQFF,TGTGCCAGTAGTGGGGCTAGCGGGAGATCCTACAATGAGCAGTTCTTC